A single sample is the source of the 15 T cell receptor beta chains below, sequenced in a study of blood T cell repertoires in COVID-19. Clones were sequenced by immunoSEQ multiplex PCR, and TCRdb holds only the in-frame ones, with some missing. Of 150,000 to 170,000 clones in the sample, roughly nine tenths were seen once. Sequencing was carried out using peripheral blood. These receptors were taken from a middle-aged man with acute or convalescent COVID-19.

This chain uses TRBV10-2 with TRBJ1-1; D perhaps matches TRBD1 (6 bases). V lost 4 bases to trimming and J lost 5 bases, with 14 bases between them. Germline CDR1 reads WSHSY; CDR2 reads SAAADI. The CDR3 runs to 14 residues. The CDR3: CASSGPTGTTEAFF. The DNA of the CDR3 is TGCGCCAGCAGTGGACCGACAGGAACAACTGAAGCTTTCTTT.

The CDR3 spells CASSLKSSYEQYV. In nucleotides, the CDR3 is TGTGCCAGCAGTTTAAAGAGCTCCTACGAGCAGTACGTC. The genes are TRBV28 and TRBJ2-7; D ambiguous. This CDR3 has 13 residues. From germline, CDR1 is MDHEN and CDR2 SYDVKM. V lost 2 bases and J lost 0, with 5 bases in between.

J is TRBJ1-5 and V is TRBV7-2; 11 nucleotides align to TRBD1. J gave up 4 bases and V 5 bases, and 4 bases lay outside the gene matches. The CDR3 loop spans 15 amino acids. Germline lookup yields CDR1 SGHTA and CDR2 FQGNSA. Here the CDR3 reads CASSPGTGGNQPQHF. CDR3 coding DNA: TGTGCCAGCAGCCCCGGGACAGGGGGAAATCAGCCCCAGCATTTT.

The chain couples TRBV7-6 to TRBJ1-2; 9 bases are shared with TRBD1. J gave up 4 bases and V 6 bases, and 9 bases lay outside the gene matches. Germline loops: CDR1 SGHVS, CDR2 FNYEAQ. The CDR3 runs 15 residues. CDR3: CASSPTGGAGYGYTF. CDR3 DNA: TGTGCCAGCAGTCCTACAGGGGGCGCAGGCTATGGCTACACCTTC.

The genes are TRBV6-1 and TRBJ1-2; D gene ambiguous. CDR1 is MNHNS, CDR2 SASEGT, per germline. Trimming shortened V by 1 base and J by 4 bases, and 7 bases separated the two germline ends. The CDR3 loop spans 13 amino acids. CDR3 residues: CASSEGATYGYTF. As DNA, the CDR3 is TGTGCCAGCAGTGAAGGAGCTACCTATGGCTACACCTTC.

V is TRBV3-1 (or the pseudogene TRBV3-2) and J is TRBJ2-5; the match to TRBD2 covers 9 bases. V was pared by 4 bases and J by 3 bases, with 6 bases of the junction left unmatched. Germline V gene lookup returns CDR1 LGHDT and CDR2 YNNKEL (reference sequence). The CDR3 has 15 amino acids. CDR3 coding DNA: TGTGCCAGCAGCCCCTTTGCGGGAGGGGAAGAGACCCAGTACTTC. This codes for CASSPFAGGEETQYF.

The chain has TRBV28 and TRBJ2-4; 7 nucleotides line up with TRBD2. This CDR3 contains 13 residues. V shed 6 bases, J shed 10 bases, and the junction held 9 bases outside the gene matches. Per the germline V gene, CDR1 is MDHEN and CDR2 is SYDVKM. In nucleotides, the CDR3 is TGTGCCAGCAGACTTTCGGGAGGCTGGATTCAGTACTTC. Protein: CASRLSGGWIQYF.

The chain recombines TRBV27 with TRBJ1-2, with 8 bases matching TRBD1. The CDR3 runs 14 residues. Trimming at V came to 4 bases and at J to 2 bases, leaving 3 bases not matched to a gene. Per the germline V gene, CDR1 is MNHEY and CDR2 is SMNVEV (reference sequence). CDR3 bases: TGTGCCAGCAGTTGGGACAGGCAGAACTATGGCTACACCTTC. Translated: CASSWDRQNYGYTF.

The chain uses TRBV18 and TRBJ1-4, with TRBD1 identical over 7 bases. Trimming cost V 1 base and J 5 bases; bases outside gene matches: 4. This CDR3 spans 15 amino acids. CDR1 and CDR2 (germline): KGHSH, LQKENI. The chain's CDR3 is CASSPQGQRNEKLFF. As DNA, the CDR3 is TGTGCCAGCTCACCACAGGGACAGCGCAATGAAAAACTGTTTTTT.

CDR3 nucleotides: TGTGCCAGCAGCTTATTTTCGTCCACTGAAGCTTTCTTT. Translated, it gives CASSLFSSTEAFF. This rearrangement joins TRBV7-3 to TRBJ1-1, with D unclear. Trimming shortened V by 2 bases and J by 4 bases, and 8 bases separated the two germline ends. The CDR3 spans 13 residues. Germline V CDR1 and CDR2: SGHTA, FQGTGA.

V usage is TRBV7-7 and J usage is TRBJ2-7; 10 bases are shared with TRBD1. The germline CDR1 and CDR2 sequences are SSHAT and FNYEAQ (reference sequence). V was clipped by 0 bases and J by 2 bases; unmatched bases: 7. This CDR3 is 17 amino acids long. The CDR3 sequence is CASSLAPPGQGPYEQYF. The DNA of the CDR3 is TGTGCCAGCAGCTTAGCCCCTCCGGGACAGGGGCCCTACGAGCAGTACTTC.

Only one count was recorded for this clone. The chain recombines TRBV30 with TRBJ1-2, with a weak D call TRBD1 (5 bases). CDR3 length: 13 amino acids. Germline CDR1 GTSNPN, CDR2 SVGIG (reference sequence). CDR3 DNA sequence: TGTGCTCATCCTAGACAGAATTACTATGGCTACACCTTC. This encodes CAHPRQNYYGYTF.

V usage is TRBV27 and J usage is TRBJ2-3; 13 nucleotides line up with TRBD2. This CDR3 comprises 18 residues. Germline CDR1 is MNHEY and CDR2 is SMNVEV (reference sequence). V was clipped by 3 bases and J by 2 bases; unmatched bases: 8. CDR3 nucleotides: TGTGCCAGCAGTTTTATCCGACTAGCGGGGGGTTCCACAGATACGCAGTATTTT. Protein: CASSFIRLAGGSTDTQYF.

This chain uses TRBV10-3 with TRBJ1-6, with TRBD1 matching 11 bases. The CDR3 spans 13 residues. Unmatched junction bases numbered 2, after V lost 6 bases and J lost 10 bases. Germline loops: CDR1 ENHRY, CDR2 SYGVKD. The CDR3 region has the DNA TGTGCCATCAGGGGACAGGGGGGATCACCCCTCCACTTT. This gives the protein CAIRGQGGSPLHF.

This CDR3 is CASSQVGTAYGYTF. CDR3 DNA sequence: TGCGCCAGCAGCCAAGTAGGGACAGCCTATGGCTACACCTTC. This rearrangement joins TRBV4-1 to TRBJ1-2; 7 positions match TRBD1. V dropped 1 base and J dropped 4; count of bases not matched to a gene: 3. CDR3 length equals 14 residues. Germline CDR1 and CDR2: MGHRA and YSYEKL.